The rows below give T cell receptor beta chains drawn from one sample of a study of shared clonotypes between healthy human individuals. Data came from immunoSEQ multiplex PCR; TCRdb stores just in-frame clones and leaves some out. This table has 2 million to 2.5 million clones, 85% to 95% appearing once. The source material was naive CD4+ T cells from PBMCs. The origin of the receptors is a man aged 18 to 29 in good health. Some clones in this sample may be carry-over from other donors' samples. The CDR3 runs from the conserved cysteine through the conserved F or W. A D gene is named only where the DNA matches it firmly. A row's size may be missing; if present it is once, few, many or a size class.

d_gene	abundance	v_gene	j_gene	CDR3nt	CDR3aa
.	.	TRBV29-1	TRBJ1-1	TGCAGCGGGGGATGGGGTGGCCCTGAAGCTTTCTTT	CSGGWGGPEAFF
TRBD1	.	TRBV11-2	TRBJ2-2	TGTGCCAGCAGCGAGGACAGGGGGCTGTCCGGGGAGCTGTTTTTT	CASSEDRGLSGELFF
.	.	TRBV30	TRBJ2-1	TGTGCCTGGAGTAACGGGGTTGTTTACAATGAGCAGTTCTTC	CAWSNGVVYNEQFF
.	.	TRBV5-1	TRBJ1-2	TGCGCCAGCAGCTTCAGGCCGCAGTATGGCTACACCTTC	CASSFRPQYGYTF
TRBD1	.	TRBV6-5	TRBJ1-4	TGTGCCAGCAGCCCCCAGGGGGCAACTAATGAAAAACTGTTTTTT	CASSPQGATNEKLFF
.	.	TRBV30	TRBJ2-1	TGTGCCTGGAGGAAGAGAAGGGGAGGCCTCTCTGAGCAGTTCTTC	CAWRKRRGGLSEQFF
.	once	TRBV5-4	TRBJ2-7	TGTGCCAGCAGCTTGGAACAGGTAGGCGACGAGCAGTACTTC	CASSLEQVGDEQYF
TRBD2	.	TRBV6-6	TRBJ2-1	TGTGCCAGCGGCCGGGAGGGAGAGCAGTTCTTC	CASGREGEQFF
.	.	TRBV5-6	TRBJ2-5	TGTGCCAGCAGCTTGGTACAGAGAGAGACCCAGTACTTC	CASSLVQRETQYF
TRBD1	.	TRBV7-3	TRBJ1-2	TGTGCCAGCAGCGGCGAGGGACAGTATGGCTACACCTTC	CASSGEGQYGYTF
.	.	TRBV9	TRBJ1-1	TGTGCCAGCAGCGTAGGACAAGCCTTGACGGGGCGTCCCGAAGCTTTCTTT	CASSVGQALTGRPEAFF
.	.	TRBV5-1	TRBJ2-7	TGCGCCAGCAGCTTGGCCAGGGCCGAGCAGTACTTC	CASSLARAEQYF
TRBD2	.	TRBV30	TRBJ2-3	TGTGCCTGGAGTGAGGGACTAGCTGGAGATACGCAGTATTTT	CAWSEGLAGDTQYF
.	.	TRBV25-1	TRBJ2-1	TGTGCCAGCAGTGAACGCGTCTCCTACAATGAGCAGTTCTTC	CASSERVSYNEQFF
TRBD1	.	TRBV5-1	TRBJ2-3	TGCGCCAGCAGCTTGGGAGCAGGGGGCGCAGATACGCAGTATTTT	CASSLGAGGADTQYF
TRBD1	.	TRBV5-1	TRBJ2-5	TGCGCCAGCAATATACAGGGGGCGACGGAGACCCAGTACTTC	CASNIQGATETQYF
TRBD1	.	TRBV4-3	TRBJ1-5	TGCGCCAGCAGCTTCTCCGTCCAGGGGGATCAGCCCCAGCATTTT	CASSFSVQGDQPQHF
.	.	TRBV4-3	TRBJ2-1	TGCGCCAGCAGCCAAGATCGTCAAGACATGCCCACCTACAATGAGCAGTTCTTC	CASSQDRQDMPTYNEQFF
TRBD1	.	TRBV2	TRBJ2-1	TGTGCCAGCAGCCGGGACAGGTACCTAAGCTCCTACAATGAGCAGTTCTTC	CASSRDRYLSSYNEQFF
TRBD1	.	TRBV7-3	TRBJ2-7	TGTGCCAGCAGCTCAGGACAGGGAAGATTCTACGAGCAGTACTTC	CASSSGQGRFYEQYF
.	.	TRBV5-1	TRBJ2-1	TGCGCCAGCAGCTTTTCCGGGACAAATGAGCAGTTCTTC	CASSFSGTNEQFF
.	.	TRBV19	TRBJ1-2	TGTGCCAGTAGTATCCAGGGCCTATTTAACTATGGCTACACCTTC	CASSIQGLFNYGYTF
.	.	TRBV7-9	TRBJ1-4	TGTGCCAGCAGCTTAGCGGGGGACCTGTCCGTAAAACTGTTTTTT	CASSLAGDLSVKLFF
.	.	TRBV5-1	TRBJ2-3	TGCGCCAGCAGCTTGGACCGTCGGATAGATACGCAGTATTTT	CASSLDRRIDTQYF
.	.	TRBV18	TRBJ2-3	TGTGCCAGCTCACCAACTTATAAAGAAGGCACAGATACGCAGTATTTT	CASSPTYKEGTDTQYF
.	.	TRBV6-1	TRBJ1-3	TGTGCCAGCAGTGTCTTCTCTGGAAACACCATATATTTT	CASSVFSGNTIYF
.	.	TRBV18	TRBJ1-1	TGTGCCAGCTCACCAATCCCGCCCACTGAAGCTTTCTTT	CASSPIPPTEAFF
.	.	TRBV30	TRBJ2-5	TGTGCCTGGAGTGAGGGGGGTGCCCAAGAGACCCAGTACTTC	CAWSEGGAQETQYF
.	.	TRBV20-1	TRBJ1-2	TGCAGTGCTAGAGAGAATTGGGGCTACACCTTC	CSARENWGYTF
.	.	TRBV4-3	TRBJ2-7	TGCGCCAGCAGCCAAGTTTACGTGGACGGCCGAGGATTGCAGTACTTC	CASSQVYVDGRGLQYF
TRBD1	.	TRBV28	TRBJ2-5	TGTGCCACCAAAGGGGTAGGGGGCAAAGAGACCCAGTACTTC	CATKGVGGKETQYF
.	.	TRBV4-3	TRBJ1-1	TGCGCCAGCAGCCAAGGCGCCGGATTCCAAGCTTTCTTT	CASSQGAGFQAFF
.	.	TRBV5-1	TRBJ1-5	TGCGCCAGCAGTCCGGAGGGCAATCAGCCCCAGCATTTT	CASSPEGNQPQHF
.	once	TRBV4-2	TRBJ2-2	TGTGCCAGCAGCCAACAGGACAGAGGGGAGCTGTTTTTT	CASSQQDRGELFF
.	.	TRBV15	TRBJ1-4	TGTGCCACCAGCAGAGATACCCCTCCCACTAATGAAAAACTGTTTTTT	CATSRDTPPTNEKLFF
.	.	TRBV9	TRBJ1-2	TGTGCCAGCAGCGCACATCATGGCTACACCTTC	CASSAHHGYTF
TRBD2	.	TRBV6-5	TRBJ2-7	TGTGCCAGCAGTTACTCAGGCGGGAGCCGTTTCGAGCAGTACTTC	CASSYSGGSRFEQYF
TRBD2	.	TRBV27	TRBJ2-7	TGTGCCAGCAGTTTATCGATAGGACTAGCGGGGTCCGAGCAGTACTTC	CASSLSIGLAGSEQYF
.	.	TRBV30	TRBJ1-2	TGTGCCTGGATACCCAGGGTCGAAAACTATGGCTACACCTTC	CAWIPRVENYGYTF
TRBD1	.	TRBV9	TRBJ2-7	TGTGCCAGCAGCGTAGCCCCCGGACAGGGGACCTACGAGCAGTACTTC	CASSVAPGQGTYEQYF
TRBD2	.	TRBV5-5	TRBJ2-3	TGTGCCAGCAGCTCCGGACTAGCGGGATTCACAGATACGCAGTATTTT	CASSSGLAGFTDTQYF
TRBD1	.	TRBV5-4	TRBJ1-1	TGTGCCAGCAGCTTCGACAGGGGGAACACTGAAGCTTTCTTT	CASSFDRGNTEAFF
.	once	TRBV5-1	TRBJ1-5	TGCGCCAGCAGCCCAGGACAGAATAGCAATCAGCCCCAGCATTTT	CASSPGQNSNQPQHF
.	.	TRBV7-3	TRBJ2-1	TGTGCCAGCAGCTTAATAGGTAGCGGAGTGGGGAATGAGCAGTTCTTC	CASSLIGSGVGNEQFF
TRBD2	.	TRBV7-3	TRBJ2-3	TGTGCCAGCAGCTTAGGGACTAGCGGGAGTGATACGCAGTATTTT	CASSLGTSGSDTQYF
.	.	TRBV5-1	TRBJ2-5	TGCGCCAGCAGCTTAGAAGGAATTGGGGAGACCCAGTACTTC	CASSLEGIGETQYF
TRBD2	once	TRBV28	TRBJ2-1	TGTGCCAGCAGCCGGCCGACTAGCGGGAGGAGTAATGAGCAGTTCTTC	CASSRPTSGRSNEQFF
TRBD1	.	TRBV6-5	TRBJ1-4	TGTGCCAGCAGCCTACAGGGGACGGGCGAAAAACTGTTTTTT	CASSLQGTGEKLFF
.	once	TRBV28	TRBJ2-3	TGTGCCAGCAGTTCACCGGGGAGGCAGGGTCCCCCAGATACGCAGTATTTT	CASSSPGRQGPPDTQYF